The rows below give T cell receptor beta chains drawn from one sample of a study of shared clonotypes between healthy human individuals. Sequenced by immunoSEQ multiplex PCR; TCRdb stores in-frame clones only, minus some. The sample yields some 1,400,000 clones, about 96% seen once. Sequenced sample: naive CD4+ T cells sorted from blood. The receptors were sampled from a man aged 25-45 years in good health. Both conserved end residues are part of each CDR3. Each record gives: CDR3 protein, CDR3 DNA, J gene, clone size, D gene, V gene. D genes are given only for firm matches. The size entry is marked missing in some rows and otherwise reads once, few, many or a size class.

cdr3_aa: CASSFTEGQGFTEAFF; cdr3_nt: TGTGCCAGCAGCTTCACTGAGGGACAGGGCTTCACTGAAGCTTTCTTT; j_call: TRBJ1-1; clone_size: once; d_call: TRBD1; v_call: TRBV5-5
cdr3_aa: CASTGASGRWDEQFF; cdr3_nt: TGTGCCAGCACCGGGGCTAGCGGGAGATGGGATGAGCAGTTCTTC; j_call: TRBJ2-1; clone_size: .; d_call: TRBD2; v_call: TRBV6-5
cdr3_aa: CAISGTGLALYNEQFF; cdr3_nt: TGTGCCATCAGTGGTACAGGGCTAGCGCTATACAATGAGCAGTTCTTC; j_call: TRBJ2-1; clone_size: once; d_call: .; v_call: TRBV10-3
cdr3_aa: CSVVLGNTEAFF; cdr3_nt: TGCAGCGTTGTTCTGGGGAACACTGAAGCTTTCTTT; j_call: TRBJ1-1; clone_size: .; d_call: .; v_call: TRBV29-1
cdr3_aa: CASSHRTDSNQPQHF; cdr3_nt: TGTGCCAGCAGTCACAGGACAGATAGCAATCAGCCCCAGCATTTT; j_call: TRBJ1-5; clone_size: .; d_call: .; v_call: TRBV6-1
cdr3_aa: CATSPGTDTQYF; cdr3_nt: TGTGCCACCTCTCCGGGCACAGATACGCAGTATTTT; j_call: TRBJ2-3; clone_size: .; d_call: .; v_call: TRBV7-8
cdr3_aa: CASSRHRGGSFEQFF; cdr3_nt: TGTGCCAGCAGTCGCCACCGCGGCGGGAGCTTTGAGCAGTTCTTC; j_call: TRBJ2-1; clone_size: .; d_call: TRBD2; v_call: TRBV25-1
cdr3_aa: CASSHEREVYSGANVLTF; cdr3_nt: TGTGCCAGCAGCCATGAGCGGGAGGTATACTCTGGGGCCAACGTCCTGACTTTC; j_call: TRBJ2-6; clone_size: .; d_call: TRBD2; v_call: TRBV5-6
cdr3_aa: CASSRQVAAYTGELFF; cdr3_nt: TGTGCCAGCAGCCGACAAGTAGCCGCGTACACCGGGGAGCTGTTTTTT; j_call: TRBJ2-2; clone_size: .; d_call: .; v_call: TRBV14
cdr3_aa: CASRAPGSVNRNIQYF; cdr3_nt: TGTGCCAGCAGAGCTCCGGGTTCCGTAAACCGGAACATTCAGTACTTC; j_call: TRBJ2-4; clone_size: .; d_call: .; v_call: TRBV6-6
cdr3_aa: CASRRHPTGPGYNEQFF; cdr3_nt: TGTGCCAGTAGGAGACACCCGACAGGGCCGGGGTACAATGAGCAGTTCTTC; j_call: TRBJ2-1; clone_size: .; d_call: TRBD1; v_call: TRBV19
cdr3_aa: CASSPRRAAPAFF; cdr3_nt: TGTGCCAGCAGCCCGCGACGTGCGGCCCCAGCGTTCTTC; j_call: TRBJ2-1; clone_size: .; d_call: .; v_call: TRBV28
cdr3_aa: CASSETGRGNIQYF; cdr3_nt: TGTGCCAGCAGTGAGACGGGGCGAGGGAACATTCAGTACTTC; j_call: TRBJ2-4; clone_size: once; d_call: .; v_call: TRBV6-5
cdr3_aa: CASSLGLSGTDTQYF; cdr3_nt: TGTGCCAGCAGCTTAGGTCTTAGCGGCACAGATACGCAGTATTTT; j_call: TRBJ2-3; clone_size: .; d_call: .; v_call: TRBV7-9
cdr3_aa: CASSYFGTSSYEQYF; cdr3_nt: TGTGCCAGCAGTTACTTCGGGACGAGCTCCTACGAGCAGTACTTC; j_call: TRBJ2-7; clone_size: .; d_call: .; v_call: TRBV6-5
cdr3_aa: CASRRQGSYNEQFF; cdr3_nt: TGTGCCAGCAGGAGACAGGGTTCCTACAATGAGCAGTTCTTC; j_call: TRBJ2-1; clone_size: .; d_call: TRBD1; v_call: TRBV6-6
cdr3_aa: CASRGGATNEKLFF; cdr3_nt: TGTGCCAGCAGGGGGGGAGCAACTAATGAAAAACTGTTTTTT; j_call: TRBJ1-4; clone_size: .; d_call: .; v_call: TRBV28
cdr3_aa: CASSASGSRTDTQYF; cdr3_nt: TGTGCCAGTAGTGCAAGCGGGAGTAGAACAGATACGCAGTATTTT; j_call: TRBJ2-3; clone_size: .; d_call: TRBD2; v_call: TRBV19
cdr3_aa: CASSPGGRITEAFF; cdr3_nt: TGTGCCAGCTCACCCGGAGGCAGGATTACTGAAGCTTTCTTT; j_call: TRBJ1-1; clone_size: .; d_call: .; v_call: TRBV18
cdr3_aa: CASSVAGLSSGNTIYF; cdr3_nt: TGTGCCAGTAGTGTCGCCGGGCTGAGCTCTGGAAACACCATATATTTT; j_call: TRBJ1-3; clone_size: .; d_call: .; v_call: TRBV19
cdr3_aa: CASETGTGVLETQYF; cdr3_nt: TGTGCCAGTGAGACCGGGACAGGGGTTCTGGAGACCCAGTACTTC; j_call: TRBJ2-5; clone_size: .; d_call: .; v_call: TRBV21-1
cdr3_aa: CASSKSLLGGGYEQYF; cdr3_nt: TGTGCCAGCAGCAAGTCCCTCCTTGGGGGAGGCTACGAGCAGTACTTC; j_call: TRBJ2-7; clone_size: .; d_call: .; v_call: TRBV21-1
cdr3_aa: CASSVAGESYEQYF; cdr3_nt: TGTGCCAGCAGCGTAGCGGGAGAGAGTTACGAGCAGTACTTC; j_call: TRBJ2-7; clone_size: .; d_call: .; v_call: TRBV9
cdr3_aa: CASSEPDPNEQFF; cdr3_nt: TGCGCCAGCAGTGAGCCGGACCCAAATGAGCAGTTCTTC; j_call: TRBJ2-1; clone_size: .; d_call: .; v_call: TRBV10-2
cdr3_aa: CAISEPAGPAEAFF; cdr3_nt: TGTGCCATCAGTGAGCCTGCAGGGCCGGCTGAAGCTTTCTTT; j_call: TRBJ1-1; clone_size: .; d_call: .; v_call: TRBV10-3
cdr3_aa: CASSLEGEDGELFF; cdr3_nt: TGCGCCAGCAGCTTGGAGGGAGAGGACGGGGAGCTGTTTTTT; j_call: TRBJ2-2; clone_size: .; d_call: .; v_call: TRBV5-1
cdr3_aa: CASSSSRQGASYEQYF; cdr3_nt: TGTGCCAGCAGTTCATCCCGACAGGGGGCCTCCTACGAGCAGTACTTC; j_call: TRBJ2-7; clone_size: .; d_call: TRBD1; v_call: TRBV28
cdr3_aa: CASSLARGVRGTGESYEQYF; cdr3_nt: TGTGCCAGCAGCTTAGCTAGAGGTGTTAGGGGGACAGGGGAATCCTACGAGCAGTACTTC; j_call: TRBJ2-7; clone_size: .; d_call: TRBD1; v_call: TRBV7-2
cdr3_aa: CASSLKGASTDTQYF; cdr3_nt: TGTGCCAGCAGCTTAAAGGGCGCTAGCACAGATACGCAGTATTTT; j_call: TRBJ2-3; clone_size: .; d_call: .; v_call: TRBV7-6
cdr3_aa: CASSFTMDTIYF; cdr3_nt: TGTGCCAGCAGCTTCACTATGGACACCATATATTTT; j_call: TRBJ1-3; clone_size: .; d_call: .; v_call: TRBV11-2
cdr3_aa: CASSAGLAGVTDTQYF; cdr3_nt: TGTGCCAGCAGCGCTGGACTAGCGGGAGTCACAGATACGCAGTATTTT; j_call: TRBJ2-3; clone_size: .; d_call: TRBD2; v_call: TRBV7-6
cdr3_aa: CASSSSGSSYEQYF; cdr3_nt: TGTGCCAGCAGCTCTAGCGGGAGCTCCTACGAGCAGTACTTC; j_call: TRBJ2-7; clone_size: .; d_call: TRBD2; v_call: TRBV13
cdr3_aa: CASSFSAGTSSYEQYF; cdr3_nt: TGTGCCAGCAGCTTTTCGGCGGGGACTAGCTCCTACGAGCAGTACTTC; j_call: TRBJ2-7; clone_size: .; d_call: TRBD2; v_call: TRBV7-9
cdr3_aa: CASKRYGGELFF; cdr3_nt: TGTGCCAGCAAGAGGTACGGCGGGGAGCTGTTTTTT; j_call: TRBJ2-2; clone_size: .; d_call: .; v_call: TRBV2
cdr3_aa: CASHTGTSGRAWRTQYF; cdr3_nt: TGTGCCAGTCATACCGGGACTAGCGGGAGGGCTTGGCGGACCCAGTACTTC; j_call: TRBJ2-5; clone_size: .; d_call: TRBD2; v_call: TRBV5-4
cdr3_aa: CAWSSRGGGEKLFF; cdr3_nt: TGTGCCTGGAGTAGTAGAGGGGGAGGCGAAAAACTGTTTTTT; j_call: TRBJ1-4; clone_size: .; d_call: .; v_call: TRBV30
cdr3_aa: CASSQDPGAKTEALF; cdr3_nt: TGCGCCAGCAGCCAAGATCCAGGGGCGAAGACTGAAGCTCTCTTT; j_call: TRBJ1-1; clone_size: .; d_call: .; v_call: TRBV4-1
cdr3_aa: CASSPGTATNQPQHF; cdr3_nt: TGTGCCAGCAGCCCCGGTACAGCAACGAATCAGCCCCAGCATTTT; j_call: TRBJ1-5; clone_size: .; d_call: .; v_call: TRBV5-8
cdr3_aa: CASSLKRTSLYNEQFF; cdr3_nt: TGTGCCAGCAGCTTGAAAAGGACTAGTCTCTACAATGAGCAGTTCTTC; j_call: TRBJ2-1; clone_size: .; d_call: TRBD2; v_call: TRBV5-6
cdr3_aa: CASSPRTRNTEAFF; cdr3_nt: TGTGCCAGCTCACCGAGAACGCGGAACACTGAAGCTTTCTTT; j_call: TRBJ1-1; clone_size: .; d_call: .; v_call: TRBV18
cdr3_aa: CASSQPPSRGQNQPQHF; cdr3_nt: TGTGCCAGCAGCCAACCACCGAGTCGGGGGCAGAATCAGCCCCAGCATTTT; j_call: TRBJ1-5; clone_size: .; d_call: .; v_call: TRBV14
cdr3_aa: CASNGVGLPRETQYF; cdr3_nt: TGCGCCAGCAACGGAGTGGGACTACCTCGGGAGACCCAGTACTTC; j_call: TRBJ2-5; clone_size: .; d_call: TRBD2; v_call: TRBV5-1
cdr3_aa: CASRKRTSSTDTQYF; cdr3_nt: TGTGCCAGCAGGAAAAGGACATCCAGCACAGATACGCAGTATTTT; j_call: TRBJ2-3; clone_size: .; d_call: .; v_call: TRBV2
cdr3_aa: CASRPTGMSNQPQHF; cdr3_nt: TGTGCCAGTAGGCCTACAGGGATGAGCAATCAGCCCCAGCATTTT; j_call: TRBJ1-5; clone_size: .; d_call: .; v_call: TRBV19
cdr3_aa: CASSQTSGAPYEQYF; cdr3_nt: TGTGCCAGTAGCCAAACTAGCGGAGCTCCCTACGAGCAGTACTTC; j_call: TRBJ2-7; clone_size: once; d_call: TRBD2; v_call: TRBV19
cdr3_aa: CASSFPQTGRGYTF; cdr3_nt: TGTGCCAGCAGTTTCCCCCAGACAGGACGTGGCTACACCTTC; j_call: TRBJ1-2; clone_size: .; d_call: .; v_call: TRBV28
cdr3_aa: CASSLAAGVHNEQFF; cdr3_nt: TGTGCCAGCAGCTTAGCAGCGGGAGTCCACAATGAGCAGTTCTTC; j_call: TRBJ2-1; clone_size: .; d_call: TRBD2; v_call: TRBV7-6
cdr3_aa: CASSVGQLNTEAFF; cdr3_nt: TGTGCCAGCAGCGTAGGGCAGTTGAACACTGAAGCTTTCTTT; j_call: TRBJ1-1; clone_size: .; d_call: .; v_call: TRBV9
cdr3_aa: CASSGSGQSGYTF; cdr3_nt: TGTGCCAGCAGCGGAAGCGGGCAGTCGGGCTACACCTTC; j_call: TRBJ1-2; clone_size: .; d_call: .; v_call: TRBV9
cdr3_aa: CASSLEQGRTEAFF; cdr3_nt: TGTGCCAGCAGCTTAGAACAGGGACGCACTGAAGCTTTCTTT; j_call: TRBJ1-1; clone_size: .; d_call: .; v_call: TRBV7-9
cdr3_aa: CASSPSVDTEAFF; cdr3_nt: TGTGCCAGCTCACCGTCTGTTGATACTGAAGCTTTCTTT; j_call: TRBJ1-1; clone_size: .; d_call: .; v_call: TRBV18
cdr3_aa: CASSGGQALPYEQYF; cdr3_nt: TGTGCCAGTAGCGGGGGTCAGGCGCTCCCCTACGAGCAGTACTTC; j_call: TRBJ2-7; clone_size: .; d_call: .; v_call: TRBV19